This TCR beta chain was identified during a study of cytomegalovirus exposure and HLA in healthy donors. Notes on the study in general: Reported performance of the classifier showed diagnosis of cytomegalovirus status with high specificity and sensitivity.

Primers: 60 Vbeta forward and 13 Jbeta reverse. Sequenced by immunoSEQ multiplex PCR; TCRdb stores in-frame clones only, minus some. The table has 100,000 to 150,000 clones, approximately 68% seen once. This clone was seen only a few times. Its antigen is still unknown. This CDR3 region has 15 residues. The clonotype originates from a man aged 30 to 39 in good health and CMV-seropositive. Sequencing was performed on PBMCs. This chain links TRBV21-1 with TRBJ1-2. TRBV21-1 is reported as a pseudogene. CDR3 nucleotides: TGTGCCAGCAGCAAAGGGCAGGGCCGGAGGGGTGGCTACACCTTC. Its protein product is CASSKGQGRRGGYTF.